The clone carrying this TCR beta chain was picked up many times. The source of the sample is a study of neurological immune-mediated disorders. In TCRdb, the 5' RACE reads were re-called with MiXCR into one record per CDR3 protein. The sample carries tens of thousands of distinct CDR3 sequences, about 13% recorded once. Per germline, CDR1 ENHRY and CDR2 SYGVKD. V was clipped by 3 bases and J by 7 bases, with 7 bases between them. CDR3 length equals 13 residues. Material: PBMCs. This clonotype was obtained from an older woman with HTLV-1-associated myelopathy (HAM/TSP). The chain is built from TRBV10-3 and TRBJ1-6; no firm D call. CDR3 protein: CAISEKFNSPLHF. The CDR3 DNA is TGTGCCATCAGTGAAAAATTCAATTCACCCCTCCACTTT.